This record looks at one T cell receptor (beta chain) sequence and its context. This sample was taken from a study of blood T cell repertoires in COVID-19. Background on the study: Both acute and convalescent COVID-19 samples were obtained from the United States, Italy and Spain. T cells, B-cell-depleted T cells, or PBMCs supplied cDNA or gDNA.

J gave up 2 bases and V 5 bases, and 9 bases lay outside the gene matches. This CDR3 has 16 amino acids. Germline loops: CDR1 MNHEY, CDR2 SMNVEV (reference sequence). Sequencing was performed with immunoSEQ multiplex PCR; in TCRdb, only in-frame clones are kept and a portion is missing. The sample contains 280,000 or so clones, around 92% of which appear only once. The origin of this receptor is a woman between 45 and 65 years old who had been exposed to COVID-19. Sequencing was carried out using PBMCs or T cells enriched from blood (not recorded which). This sequence joins TRBV27 and TRBJ1-1; 9 positions match TRBD1. Here the CDR3 reads CASSRDRANSNTEAFF. The CDR3 region has the DNA TGTGCCAGCAGTAGGGACAGGGCGAATAGTAACACTGAAGCTTTCTTT.